These 18 T cell receptor beta chains came from one sample sequenced in a study of CD8 T cells in Susac syndrome. Random hexamers were used to reverse transcribe the RNA input (about 0.5 to 1 ug). TCRdb re-derived calls from the immunoSEQ multiplex PCR reads in MiXCR, one entry per CDR3 protein. The sample shows 100,000 or so distinct CDR3 sequences, approximately 91% of them seen only once. Source material: CD4+ T cells from PBMCs. The source is a human donor in good health.

The J gene is TRBJ2-5, the V gene TRBV19, with D possibly TRBD1 on 5 matching bases. This CDR3 region has 11 residues. Germline lookup yields CDR1 LNHDA and CDR2 SQIVND (reference sequence). V lost 6 bases and J lost 7, with 9 bases in between. For the CDR3, the DNA is TGTGCCAGTAGGAATACAGGGACCCAGTACTTC. Its protein product is CASRNTGTQYF.

The chain recombines TRBV3-1 with TRBJ2-3, with unresolved D. The V gene lost 10 bases and the J gene lost 3 bases, with 20 bases spanning the gap. Germline CDR1 and CDR2: LGHDT and YNNKEL (reference sequence). CDR3 length: 15 residues. CDR3 residues: CATTKENRPTDTQYF. CDR3 DNA sequence: TGTGCCACGACGAAGGAGAATCGCCCGACAGATACGCAGTATTTT.

The chain carries TRBV29-1 and TRBJ2-2; D gene uncertain. Trimming took off 3 bases at V and 0 bases at J, with 5 bases between the two ends. This CDR3 has 13 amino acids. Germline CDR1 SQVTM, CDR2 ANQGSEA. The CDR3 region is CSVEGSNTGELFF. The CDR3 bases are TGCAGCGTTGAGGGTTCGAACACCGGGGAGCTGTTTTTT.

The count of this clonotype is one. CDR3 sequence reads: CASSLHPRAFF. In DNA, the CDR3 is TGTGCCAGCAGCTTACACCCCAGAGCTTTCTTT. The chain combines TRBV7-3 with TRBJ1-1, with D unresolved. CDR1 and CDR2 (germline): SGHTA, FQGTGA. V lost 2 bases and J lost 10, with 8 bases in between. The CDR3 loop spans 11 amino acids.

J is TRBJ1-1 and V is TRBV6-6; D unresolved. V was shortened by 0 bases and J by 4 bases, with 12 bases between the two germline ends. CDR1 and CDR2 from the germline V gene are MNHNY and SVGAGI (reference sequence). CDR3 length: 15 residues. CDR3 sequence (DNA): TGTGCCAGCAGTTACTCACCCGGGGTCGGCACTGAAGCTTTCTTT. Its translation is CASSYSPGVGTEAFF.

The J gene is TRBJ1-1, the V gene TRBV12-5; unclear D gene. Per the germline V gene, CDR1 is LGHNT and CDR2 is FRNRAP. Trimming left V 1 base short and J 2 bases short, with 11 bases between. The CDR3 spans 15 residues. The CDR3 reads CASGLDLPGNTEAFF. Written as DNA, the CDR3 is TGTGCTAGTGGTTTGGACCTGCCGGGCAACACTGAAGCTTTCTTT.

V gene TRBV9 combines with J gene TRBJ2-7; the D is unclear. CDR3 length equals 13 residues. Trimming shortened V by 3 bases and J by 5 bases, and 12 bases separated the two germline ends. Germline values: CDR1 SGDLS, CDR2 YYNGEE. CDR3 DNA sequence: TGTGCCAGCAGCGCCGGCGGAGTTGACGAGCAGTACTTC. Translated, it gives CASSAGGVDEQYF. Full variable domain (rest looked up from reference TRBV9 and TRBJ2-7): DSGVTQTPKHLITATGQRVTLRCSPRSGDLSVYWYQQSLDQGLQFLIQYYNGEERAKGNILERFSAQQFPDLHSELNLSSLELGDSALYFCASSAGGVDEQYFGPGTRLTVT.

The V gene is TRBV20-1, the J gene TRBJ2-7; no clear D gene. V was clipped by 6 bases and J by 0 bases, with 21 bases between them. The V gene's germline CDR1 is DFQATT and CDR2 SNEGSKA (reference sequence). This CDR3 spans 16 amino acids. CDR3 DNA sequence: TGCAGTGCGACTGTACCCGTTCGCCGGAGCTCCTACGAGCAGTACTTC. Its translation is CSATVPVRRSSYEQYF.

The rearrangement links TRBV4-3 to TRBJ2-5; the D gene is possibly TRBD2 (6 bases). Trimming shortened V by 0 bases and J by 2 bases, and 10 bases separated the two germline ends. This CDR3 region has 15 residues. Per the germline V gene, CDR1 is LGHNA and CDR2 is YSLEER. In DNA, the CDR3 is TGCGCCAGCAGCCAAGATGGGACTCGACAAGAGACCCAGTACTTC. Its translation: CASSQDGTRQETQYF.

V usage is TRBV13 and J usage is TRBJ2-1; D uncertain. Trimming pared 3 bases from V and 6 bases from J, leaving 9 bases between. The CDR3 sequence is 13 residues long. Germline CDR1 is PRHDT and CDR2 is FYEKMQ (reference sequence). The CDR3 protein is CASSLLIINEQFF. The CDR3 bases are TGTGCCAGCAGCTTGCTCATTATCAATGAGCAGTTCTTC.

This sequence joins TRBV7-6 and TRBJ2-7; weak D call: TRBD1 (5 bases). The CDR3 has 16 amino acids. V lost 3 bases and J 2 bases, leaving 17 bases between the germline ends. The V gene's germline CDR1 is SGHVS and CDR2 FNYEAQ. The CDR3 here is CASSFDLYDSTYEQYF. The CDR3 bases are TGTGCCAGCAGCTTCGACTTATACGACAGTACCTACGAGCAGTACTTC.

This clonotype was found once. V usage is TRBV4-3 and J usage is TRBJ2-7, with 9 bases matching TRBD1. Looked up from germline, CDR1 is LGHNA and CDR2 is YSLEER. Trimming took 2 bases from V and 5 from J; bases not matched to a gene: 10. This CDR3 has 16 residues. The CDR3 sequence is CASSQFFGTGSDEQYF. CDR3 bases: TGCGCCAGCAGCCAATTTTTCGGGACAGGGTCTGACGAGCAGTACTTC.

The rearrangement links TRBV18 to TRBJ1-2; tentatively, D is TRBD1 (6 bases). CDR3 length: 14 amino acids. The V and J ends lost 0 bases and 6 bases respectively, with 11 bases between them. Germline values: CDR1 KGHSH, CDR2 LQKENI. CDR3 DNA: TGTGCCAGCTCACCACCGCCGGGGGCAGATGGCTACACCTTC. Translation gives CASSPPPGADGYTF. The whole variable domain, filled in from reference TRBV18 and TRBJ1-2, reads NAGVMQNPRHLVRRRGQEARLRCSPMKGHSHVYWYRQLPEEGLKFMVYLQKENIIDESGMPKERFSAEFPKEGPSILRIQQVVRGDSAAYFCASSPPPGADGYTFGSGTRLTVV.

This chain joins TRBV15 and TRBJ2-7; weak D call: TRBD1 (8 bases). Trimming removed 3 bases at V and 1 base at J, with 13 bases between. Germline V lookup: CDR1 LNHNV, CDR2 YYDKDF (reference sequence). The length of the CDR3 is 15 residues. CDR3 sequence: CATSRYRGGSYEQYF. CDR3 in DNA: TGTGCCACCAGCAGGTACAGGGGGGGTTCCTACGAGCAGTACTTC.

The chain recombines TRBV29-1 with TRBJ2-1, with 10 positions matching TRBD2. This CDR3 is built from 13 residues. The V gene end was trimmed by 4 bases and the J gene end by 9 bases; junction bases not matched to a gene: 6. CDR1 and CDR2 from the germline V gene are SQVTM and ANQGSEA. This chain's CDR3 is CSVVGLAVGEQFF. For the CDR3, the DNA is TGCAGCGTTGTCGGACTAGCGGTGGGTGAGCAGTTCTTC.

The chain couples TRBV6-2 or TRBV6-3 to TRBJ2-3; D assignment may be TRBD1 or TRBD2 (6 bases each). V was trimmed by 2 bases and J by 5 bases, leaving 11 bases between them. Germline V gives CDR1 MNHEY, CDR2 SVGEGT. The CDR3 runs 14 residues. This chain's CDR3 is CASSYLRGVDTQYF. In nucleotides, the CDR3 is TGTGCCAGCAGTTACCTGAGGGGGGTAGATACGCAGTATTTT.

The sample holds one count of this clonotype. The gene calls are TRBV20-1 and TRBJ2-5; 9 bases are a match to TRBD1. The V segment lost 1 base and the J segment 3 bases; nucleotides outside the gene matches: 9. In germline, CDR1 is DFQATT, CDR2 SNEGSKA (reference sequence). The CDR3 contains 16 residues. The DNA for the CDR3 is TGCAGTGCTAGAGCGGCCGGGACAGGGTGGGAAGAGACCCAGTACTTC. Translation gives CSARAAGTGWEETQYF.

The chain recombines TRBV7-8 with TRBJ2-5; D perhaps matches TRBD2 (5 bases). CDR1 is SGHVS, CDR2 FQNEAQ, per germline. Trimming removed 0 bases at V and 5 bases at J, with 16 bases between. There are 16 residues in the CDR3. The CDR3 DNA reads TGTGCCAGCAGCTTAGCGGGAGCAGCCTCGCGCGAGACCCAGTACTTC. Residues: CASSLAGAASRETQYF.